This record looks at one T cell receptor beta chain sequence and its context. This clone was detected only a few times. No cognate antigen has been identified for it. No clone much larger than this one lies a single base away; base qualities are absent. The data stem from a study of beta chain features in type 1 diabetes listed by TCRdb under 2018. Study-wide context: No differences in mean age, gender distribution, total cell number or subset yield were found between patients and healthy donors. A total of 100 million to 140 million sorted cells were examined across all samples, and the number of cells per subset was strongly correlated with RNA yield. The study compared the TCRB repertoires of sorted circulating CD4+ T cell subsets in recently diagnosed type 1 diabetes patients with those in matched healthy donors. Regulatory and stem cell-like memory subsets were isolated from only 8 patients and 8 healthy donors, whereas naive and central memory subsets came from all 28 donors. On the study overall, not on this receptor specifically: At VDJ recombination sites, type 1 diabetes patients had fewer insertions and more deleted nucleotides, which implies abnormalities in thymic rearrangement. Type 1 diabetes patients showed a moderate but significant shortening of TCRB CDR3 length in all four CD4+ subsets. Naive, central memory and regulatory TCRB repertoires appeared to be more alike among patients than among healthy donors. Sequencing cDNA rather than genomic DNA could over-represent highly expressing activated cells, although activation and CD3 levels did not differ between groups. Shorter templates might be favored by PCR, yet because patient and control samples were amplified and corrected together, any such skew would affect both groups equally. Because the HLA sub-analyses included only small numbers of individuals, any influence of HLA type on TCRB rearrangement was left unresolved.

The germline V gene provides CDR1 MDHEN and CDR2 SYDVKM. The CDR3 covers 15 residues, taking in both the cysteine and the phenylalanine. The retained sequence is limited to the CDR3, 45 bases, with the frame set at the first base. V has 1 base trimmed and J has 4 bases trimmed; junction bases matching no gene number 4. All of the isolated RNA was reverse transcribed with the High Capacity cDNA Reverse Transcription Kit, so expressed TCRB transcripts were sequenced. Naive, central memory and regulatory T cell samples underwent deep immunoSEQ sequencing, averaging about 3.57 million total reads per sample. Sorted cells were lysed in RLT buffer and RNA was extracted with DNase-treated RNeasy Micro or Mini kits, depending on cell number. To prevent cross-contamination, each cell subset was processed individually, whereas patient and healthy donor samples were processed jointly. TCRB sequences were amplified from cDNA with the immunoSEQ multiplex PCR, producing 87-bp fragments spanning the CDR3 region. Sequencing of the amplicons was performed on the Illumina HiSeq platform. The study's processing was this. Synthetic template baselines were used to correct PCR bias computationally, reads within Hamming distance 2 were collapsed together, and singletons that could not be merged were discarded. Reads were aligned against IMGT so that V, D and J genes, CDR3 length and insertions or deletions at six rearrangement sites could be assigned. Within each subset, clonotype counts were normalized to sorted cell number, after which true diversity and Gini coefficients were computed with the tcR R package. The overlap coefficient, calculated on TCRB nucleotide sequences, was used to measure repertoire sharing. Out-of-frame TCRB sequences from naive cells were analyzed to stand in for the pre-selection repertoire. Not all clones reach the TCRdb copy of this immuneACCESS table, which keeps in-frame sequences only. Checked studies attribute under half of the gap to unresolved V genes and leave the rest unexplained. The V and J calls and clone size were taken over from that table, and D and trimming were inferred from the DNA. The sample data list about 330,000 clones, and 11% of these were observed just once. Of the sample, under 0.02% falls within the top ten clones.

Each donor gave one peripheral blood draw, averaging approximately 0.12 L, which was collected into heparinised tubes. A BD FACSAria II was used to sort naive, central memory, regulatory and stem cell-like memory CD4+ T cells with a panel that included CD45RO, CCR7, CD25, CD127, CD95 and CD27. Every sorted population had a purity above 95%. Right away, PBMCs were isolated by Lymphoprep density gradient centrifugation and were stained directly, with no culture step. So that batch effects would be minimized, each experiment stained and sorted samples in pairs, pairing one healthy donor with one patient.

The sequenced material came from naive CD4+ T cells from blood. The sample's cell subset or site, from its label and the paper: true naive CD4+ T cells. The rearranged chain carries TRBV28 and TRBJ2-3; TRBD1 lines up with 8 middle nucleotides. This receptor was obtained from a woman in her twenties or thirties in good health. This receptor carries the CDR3 CASSLFQGAADTQYF. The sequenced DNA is TGTGCCAGCAGTTTATTCCAGGGGGCGGCAGATACGCAGTATTTT. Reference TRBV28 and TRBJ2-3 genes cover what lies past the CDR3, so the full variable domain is DVKVTQSSRYLVKRTGEKVFLECVQDMDHENMFWYRQDPGLGLRLIYFSYDVKMKEKGDIPEGYSVSREKKERFSLILESASTNQTSMYLCASSLFQGAADTQYFGPGTRLTVL.